This T cell receptor (beta chain) was recorded in a study of cytomegalovirus exposure and HLA in healthy donors. Points from the study as a whole: CMV serostatus was the only recorded immune exposure for donors. Among TCR beta chains of equal frequency, HLA-associated ones were more clonally expanded in a later analysis.

Concerning this clone: Its antigen is unidentified.

These donors, healthy bone marrow donors, were studied. V lost 8 bases and J 0 bases, leaving 14 bases between the germline ends. This CDR3 spans 14 amino acids. Germline V gives CDR1 MNHEY, CDR2 SMNVEV (reference sequence). The PCR had 60 Vbeta and 13 Jbeta primers. TCRdb's copy holds only in-frame clones and misses some; the assay was immunoSEQ multiplex PCR. There are 110,000 to 150,000 clones in the sample; roughly three quarters occur only once, and under 2% lies in the top ten. Sequenced sample: PBMCs. The sequence derives from a woman in her thirties or forties in good health and CMV-seronegative. This chain uses TRBV27 with TRBJ2-7; D remains ambiguous. The CDR3 bases are TGTGCCAGCGCCGGCGGTGCGAACTCCTACGAGCAGTACTTC. This gives the protein CASAGGANSYEQYF.